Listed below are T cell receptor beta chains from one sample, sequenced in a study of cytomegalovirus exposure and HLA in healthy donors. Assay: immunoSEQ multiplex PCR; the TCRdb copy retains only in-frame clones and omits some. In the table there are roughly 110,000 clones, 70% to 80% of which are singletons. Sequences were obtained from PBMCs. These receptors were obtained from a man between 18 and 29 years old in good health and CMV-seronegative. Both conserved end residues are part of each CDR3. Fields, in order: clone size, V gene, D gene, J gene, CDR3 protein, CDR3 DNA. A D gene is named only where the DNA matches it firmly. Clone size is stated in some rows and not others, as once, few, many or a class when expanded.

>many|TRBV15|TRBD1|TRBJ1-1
CATSIGQGRAFF
TGTGCCACCAGCATCGGACAGGGGCGAGCTTTCTTT
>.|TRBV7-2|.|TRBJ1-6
CASSLRGRGLSYNSPLHF
TGTGCCAGCAGCTTAAGGGGAAGGGGCCTCTCCTATAATTCACCCCTCCACTTT
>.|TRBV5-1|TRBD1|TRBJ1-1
CASSTTGQVPTLNTEAFF
TGCGCCAGCAGCACAACGGGACAGGTGCCCACATTGAACACTGAAGCTTTCTTT
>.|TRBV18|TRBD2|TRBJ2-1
CASSPPFLAGRNEQFF
TGTGCCAGCTCACCCCCTTTCCTAGCGGGAAGAAATGAGCAGTTCTTC
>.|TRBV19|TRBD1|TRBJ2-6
CASSPGQGTGANVLTF
TGTGCCAGTAGTCCGGGACAGGGGACCGGGGCCAACGTCCTGACTTTC
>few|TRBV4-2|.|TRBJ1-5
CASSQGTGFNQPQHF
TGTGCCAGCAGCCAGGGCACAGGGTTCAATCAGCCCCAGCATTTT
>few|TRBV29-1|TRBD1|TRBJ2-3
CSAGQGVVTDTQYF
TGCAGCGCCGGACAGGGGGTGGTCACAGATACGCAGTATTTT
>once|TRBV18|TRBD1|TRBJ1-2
CASSPSGQTLLANYGYTF
TGTGCCAGCTCACCTTCGGGACAGACTCTTTTAGCTAACTATGGCTACACCTTC
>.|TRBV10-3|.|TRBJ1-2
CAIRGQGQGYGYTF
TGTGCCATCAGAGGGCAGGGGCAGGGGTATGGCTACACCTTC
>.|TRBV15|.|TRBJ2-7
CATSPGRQTAGWRYEQYF
TGTGCCACCAGCCCCGGCCGACAGACGGCAGGGTGGAGATACGAGCAGTACTTC
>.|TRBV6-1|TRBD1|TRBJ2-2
CASSDGQGAPGELFF
TGTGCCAGCAGTGATGGGCAGGGGGCGCCCGGGGAGCTGTTTTTT
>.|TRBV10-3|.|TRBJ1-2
CAIGERRDYGYTF
TGTGCCATCGGGGAGAGACGGGACTATGGCTACACCTTC
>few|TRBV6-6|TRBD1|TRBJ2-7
CASSTDRGHEQYF
TGTGCCAGCAGTACGGACAGGGGCCACGAGCAGTACTTC
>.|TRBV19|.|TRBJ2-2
CASIRVGAATGELFF
TGTGCCAGTATTAGGGTTGGGGCCGCCACCGGGGAGCTGTTTTTT
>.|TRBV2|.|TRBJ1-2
CASSEGDYGYPF
TGTGCCAGCAGTGAAGGGGACTATGGCTACCCCTTC
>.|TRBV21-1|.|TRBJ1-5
CASSNCVGGPQHF
TGTGCCAGCAGCAACTGCGTGGGGGGGCCCCAGCATTTT
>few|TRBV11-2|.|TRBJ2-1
CASSLLRGANNEQFF
TGTGCCAGCAGCTTACTCCGGGGGGCTAACAATGAGCAGTTCTTC
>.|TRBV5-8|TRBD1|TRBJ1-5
CASSGGGRGNQPQHF
TGTGCCAGCAGCGGAGGGGGCAGGGGCAATCAGCCCCAGCATTTT
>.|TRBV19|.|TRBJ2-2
CASSMAGLPNTGELFF
TGTGCCAGTAGTATGGCAGGTCTCCCGAACACCGGGGAGCTGTTTTTT
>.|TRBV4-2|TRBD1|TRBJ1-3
CASSRIRGATGSGNTIYF
TGTGCCAGCAGCCGCATAAGAGGGGCGACAGGGTCTGGAAACACCATATATTTT
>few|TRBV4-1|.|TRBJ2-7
CASSRPEGYEQYF
TGCGCCAGCAGCCGTCCCGAGGGCTACGAGCAGTACTTC
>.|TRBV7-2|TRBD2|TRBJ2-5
CASSFGAASGGYQETQYF
TGTGCCAGCAGCTTTGGGGCAGCAAGCGGGGGGTACCAAGAGACCCAGTACTTC
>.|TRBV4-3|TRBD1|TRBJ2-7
CASSQDAGQGNHEQYF
TGCGCCAGCAGCCAAGACGCGGGACAGGGGAACCACGAGCAGTACTTC
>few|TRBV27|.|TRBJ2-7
CASSFGQGKAYEQYF
TGTGCCAGCAGTTTTGGCCAGGGGAAAGCCTACGAGCAGTACTTC
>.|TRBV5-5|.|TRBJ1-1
CASSLASGTEAFF
TGTGCCAGCAGCTTAGCTTCGGGGACTGAAGCTTTCTTT
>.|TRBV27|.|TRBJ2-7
CASSLRRHEQYF
TGTGCCAGCAGTTTGCGGAGACACGAGCAGTACTTC
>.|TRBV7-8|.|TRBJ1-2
CASSLVRQENYGYTF
TGTGCCAGCAGCTTAGTGCGACAGGAGAACTATGGCTACACCTTC
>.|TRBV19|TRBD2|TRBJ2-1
CASSIRTSGYNEQFF
TGTGCCAGTAGTATTCGGACTAGCGGTTACAATGAGCAGTTCTTC
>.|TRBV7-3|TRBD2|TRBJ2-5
CASSPGLAGGSQETQYF
TGTGCCAGCAGCCCGGGACTAGCGGGGGGCTCCCAAGAGACCCAGTACTTC
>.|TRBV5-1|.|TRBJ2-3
CASSSQTTEISLPQYF
TGCGCCAGCAGCTCCCAGACGACAGAAATCAGCCTTCCGCAGTATTTT
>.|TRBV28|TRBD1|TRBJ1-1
CASRQTGAWEAFF
TGTGCCAGCAGGCAGACAGGGGCATGGGAAGCTTTCTTT
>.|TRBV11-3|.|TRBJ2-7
CASSLGRSDSYEQYF
TGTGCCAGCAGCTTAGGGAGGTCTGACTCCTACGAGCAGTACTTC
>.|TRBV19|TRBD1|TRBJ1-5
CASSPRDRGRNQPQHF
TGTGCCAGTAGTCCCCGAGACAGGGGGCGGAATCAGCCCCAGCATTTT
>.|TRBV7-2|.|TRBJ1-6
CASRLSLEVSPLHF
TGTGCCAGCAGGCTGAGTTTGGAGGTTTCACCCCTCCACTTT
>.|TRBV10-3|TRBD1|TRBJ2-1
CAISGTGGNPGTNEQFF
TGTGCCATCAGTGGGACAGGGGGAAACCCAGGGACCAATGAGCAGTTCTTC
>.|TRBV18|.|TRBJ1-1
CASSPGMNTEAFF
TGTGCCAGCTCACCAGGCATGAACACTGAAGCTTTCTTT
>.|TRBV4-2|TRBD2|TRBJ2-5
CASSQDRSGGVETQYF
TGTGCCAGCAGCCAAGATAGGAGCGGGGGGGTGGAGACCCAGTACTTC
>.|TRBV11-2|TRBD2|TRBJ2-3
CASSPAGGGDTQYF
TGTGCCAGCAGCCCAGCGGGGGGGGGAGATACGCAGTATTTT
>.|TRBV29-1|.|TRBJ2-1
CSATLQVNEQFF
TGCAGCGCCACTTTACAGGTCAATGAGCAGTTCTTC
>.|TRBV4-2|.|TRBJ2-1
CASSLDSAQSYNEQFF
TGTGCCAGCAGTCTCGACTCAGCGCAGTCCTACAATGAGCAGTTCTTC
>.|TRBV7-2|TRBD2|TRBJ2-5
CASSWGGLETQYF
TGTGCCAGCAGCTGGGGGGGATTGGAGACCCAGTACTTC
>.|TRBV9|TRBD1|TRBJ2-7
CASSVGTGGEQYF
TGTGCCAGCAGCGTAGGGACAGGGGGGGAGCAGTACTTC
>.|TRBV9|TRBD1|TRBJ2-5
CASSVGQGAQETQYF
TGTGCCAGCAGCGTAGGACAGGGGGCCCAAGAGACCCAGTACTTC
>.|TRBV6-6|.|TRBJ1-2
CATLSPDYGYTF
TGTGCCACCCTGTCGCCAGACTATGGCTACACCTTC
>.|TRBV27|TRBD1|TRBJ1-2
CASSPGTGYGYTF
TGTGCCAGCAGCCCGGGGACAGGATATGGCTACACCTTC
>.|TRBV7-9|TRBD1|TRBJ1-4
CSSSPSLGDRVGEKLFF
TGTTCCAGCAGCCCCTCCCTGGGAGACAGGGTTGGTGAAAAACTGTTTTTT
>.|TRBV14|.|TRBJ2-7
CASSPTGYEQYF
TGTGCCAGCAGCCCCACAGGTTACGAGCAGTACTTC
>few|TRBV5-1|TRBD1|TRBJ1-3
CASSLGRQGQNTIYF
TGCGCCAGCAGCTTGGGGAGACAGGGGCAAAACACCATATATTTT
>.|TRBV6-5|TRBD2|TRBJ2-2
CASRGRGANTGELFF
TGTGCCAGCAGGGGACGGGGGGCGAACACCGGGGAGCTGTTTTTT
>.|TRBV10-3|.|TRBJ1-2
CAISEGGYGYTF
TGTGCCATCAGTGAGGGGGGGTATGGCTACACCTTC
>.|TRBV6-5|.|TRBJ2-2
CASSYSPGTGELFF
TGTGCCAGCAGTTACTCCCCAGGTACCGGGGAGCTGTTTTTT
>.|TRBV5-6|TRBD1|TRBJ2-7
CASSSADRGGYEQYF
TGTGCCAGCAGTTCGGCCGACAGGGGGGGCTACGAGCAGTACTTC
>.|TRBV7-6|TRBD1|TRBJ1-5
CASSRDRGDNQPQHF
TGTGCCAGCAGCCGGGACAGGGGGGACAATCAGCCCCAGCATTTT
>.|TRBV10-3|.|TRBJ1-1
CAISLPGSHTEAFF
TGTGCCATCAGCCTCCCCGGGAGTCACACTGAAGCTTTCTTT
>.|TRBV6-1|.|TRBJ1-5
CASSDRANQPQHF
TGTGCCAGCAGTGACAGGGCTAATCAGCCCCAGCATTTT
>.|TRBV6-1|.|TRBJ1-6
CASSEFPGRNNSPLHF
TGTGCCAGCAGTGAATTCCCCGGGAGAAATAATTCACCCCTCCACTTT
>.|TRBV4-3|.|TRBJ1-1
CASSQDLPDAGAGEAFF
TGCGCCAGCAGCCAAGATTTACCCGATGCGGGCGCCGGTGAAGCTTTCTTT
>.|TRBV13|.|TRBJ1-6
CASSSKTRDNSPLHF
TGTGCCAGCAGCTCTAAGACGAGGGATAATTCACCCCTCCACTTT
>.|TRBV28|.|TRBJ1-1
CASSLLAGMNTEAFF
TGTGCCAGCAGTTTATTGGCGGGGATGAACACTGAAGCTTTCTTT
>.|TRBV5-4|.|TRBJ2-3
CASSQATDTQYF
TGTGCCAGCAGCCAAGCCACAGATACGCAGTATTTT